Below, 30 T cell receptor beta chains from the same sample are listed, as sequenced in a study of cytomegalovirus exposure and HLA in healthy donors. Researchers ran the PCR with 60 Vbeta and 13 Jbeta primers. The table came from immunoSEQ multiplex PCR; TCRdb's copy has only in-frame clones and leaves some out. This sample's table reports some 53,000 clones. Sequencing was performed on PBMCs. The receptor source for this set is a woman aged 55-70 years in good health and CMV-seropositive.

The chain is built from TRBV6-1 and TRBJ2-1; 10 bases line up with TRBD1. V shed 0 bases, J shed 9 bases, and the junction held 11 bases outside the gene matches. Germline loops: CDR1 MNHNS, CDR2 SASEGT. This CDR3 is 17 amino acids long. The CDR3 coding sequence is TGTGCCAGCAGTGAAGCAGGTTTAGGACAGGGGGAAGGTGAGCAGTTCTTC. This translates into CASSEAGLGQGEGEQFF.

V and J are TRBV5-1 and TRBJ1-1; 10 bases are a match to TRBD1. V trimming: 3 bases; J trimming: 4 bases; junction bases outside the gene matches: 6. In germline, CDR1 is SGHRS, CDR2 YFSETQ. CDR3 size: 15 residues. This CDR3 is CASSYTGTGVTEAFF. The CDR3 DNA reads TGCGCCAGCAGCTACACCGGGACAGGGGTCACTGAAGCTTTCTTT.

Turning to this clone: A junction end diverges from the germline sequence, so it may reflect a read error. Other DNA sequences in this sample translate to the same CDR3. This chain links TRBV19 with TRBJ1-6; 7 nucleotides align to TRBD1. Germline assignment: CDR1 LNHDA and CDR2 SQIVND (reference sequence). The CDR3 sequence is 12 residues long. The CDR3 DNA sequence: TGTGCCAGTACTCGGGACAGCCTTACCCTACACTTT. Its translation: CASTRDSLTLHF.

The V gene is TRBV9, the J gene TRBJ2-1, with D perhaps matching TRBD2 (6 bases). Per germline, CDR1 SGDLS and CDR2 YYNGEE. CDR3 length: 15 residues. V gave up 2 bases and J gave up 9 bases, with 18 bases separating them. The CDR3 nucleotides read TGTGCCAGCAGCGTGGATCCTGCGCTAGCGATTGAGCAGTTCTTC. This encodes CASSVDPALAIEQFF.

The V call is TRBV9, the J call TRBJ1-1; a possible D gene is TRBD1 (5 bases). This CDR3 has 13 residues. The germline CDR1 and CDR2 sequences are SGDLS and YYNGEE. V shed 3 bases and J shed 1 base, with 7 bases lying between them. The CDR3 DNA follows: TGTGCCAGCAGCGCCACAGGGAACACTGAAGCTTTCTTT. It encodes CASSATGNTEAFF.

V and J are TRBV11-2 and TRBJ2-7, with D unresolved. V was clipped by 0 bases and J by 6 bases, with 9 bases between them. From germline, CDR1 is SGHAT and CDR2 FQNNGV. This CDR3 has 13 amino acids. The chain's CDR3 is CASSLDLALEQYF. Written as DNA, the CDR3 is TGTGCCAGCAGCTTAGATTTAGCCCTCGAGCAGTACTTC.

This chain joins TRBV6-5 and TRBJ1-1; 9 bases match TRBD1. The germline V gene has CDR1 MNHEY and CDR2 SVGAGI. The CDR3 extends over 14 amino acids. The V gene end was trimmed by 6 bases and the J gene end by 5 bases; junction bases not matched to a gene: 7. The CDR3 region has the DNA TGTGCCAGCAGCCCCGGACAGGGGAGGACTGAAGCTTTCTTT. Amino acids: CASSPGQGRTEAFF.

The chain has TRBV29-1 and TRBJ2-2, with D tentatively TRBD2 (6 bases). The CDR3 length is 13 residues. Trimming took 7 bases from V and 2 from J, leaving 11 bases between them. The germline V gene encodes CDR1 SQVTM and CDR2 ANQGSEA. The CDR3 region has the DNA TGCAGCGCCCGGAGGGACAACACCGGGGAGCTGTTTTTT. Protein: CSARRDNTGELFF.

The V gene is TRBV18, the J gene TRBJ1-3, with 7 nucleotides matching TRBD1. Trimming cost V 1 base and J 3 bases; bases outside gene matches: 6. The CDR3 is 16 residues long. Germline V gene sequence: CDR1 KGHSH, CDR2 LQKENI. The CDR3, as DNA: TGTGCCAGCTCACCACTCAGGGGGGAAAGTGGAAACACCATATATTTT. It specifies CASSPLRGESGNTIYF.

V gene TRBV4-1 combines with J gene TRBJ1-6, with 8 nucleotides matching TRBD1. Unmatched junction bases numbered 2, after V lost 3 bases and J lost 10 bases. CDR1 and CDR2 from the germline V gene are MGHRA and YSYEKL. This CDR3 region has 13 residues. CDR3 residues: CASSQGQASPLHF. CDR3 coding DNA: TGCGCCAGCAGCCAGGGACAGGCGTCACCCCTCCACTTT.

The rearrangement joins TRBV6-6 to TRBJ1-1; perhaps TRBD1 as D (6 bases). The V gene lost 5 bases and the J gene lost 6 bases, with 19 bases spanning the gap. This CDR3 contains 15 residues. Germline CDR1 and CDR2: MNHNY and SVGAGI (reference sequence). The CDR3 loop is CASSPPHRGSPEAFF. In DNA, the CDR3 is TGTGCCAGCAGTCCCCCGCATAGGGGGAGCCCTGAAGCTTTCTTT.

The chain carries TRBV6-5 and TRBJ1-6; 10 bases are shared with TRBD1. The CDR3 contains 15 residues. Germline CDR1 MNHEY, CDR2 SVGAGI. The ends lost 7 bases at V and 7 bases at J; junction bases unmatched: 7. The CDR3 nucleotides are TGTGCCAGCACACGACAGGGGGCGAAGAATTCACCCCTCCACTTT. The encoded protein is CASTRQGAKNSPLHF.

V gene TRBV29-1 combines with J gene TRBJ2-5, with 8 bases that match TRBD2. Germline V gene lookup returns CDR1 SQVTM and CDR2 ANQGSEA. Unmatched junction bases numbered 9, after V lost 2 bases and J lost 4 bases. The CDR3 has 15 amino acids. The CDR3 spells CSVEWAGGKVETQYF. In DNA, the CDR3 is TGCAGCGTTGAATGGGCGGGGGGAAAGGTAGAGACCCAGTACTTC. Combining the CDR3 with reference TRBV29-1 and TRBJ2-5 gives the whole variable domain SAVISQKPSRDICQRGTSLTIQCQVDSQVTMMFWYRQQPGQSLTLIATANQGSEATYESGFVIDKFPISRPNLTFSTLTVSNMSPEDSSIYLCSVEWAGGKVETQYFGPGTRLLVL.

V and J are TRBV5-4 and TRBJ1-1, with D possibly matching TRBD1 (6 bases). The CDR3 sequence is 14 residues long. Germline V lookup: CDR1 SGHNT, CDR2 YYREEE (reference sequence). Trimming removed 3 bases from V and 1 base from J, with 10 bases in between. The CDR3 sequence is CASSSDSWNTEAFF. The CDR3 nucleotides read TGTGCCAGCAGCTCGGACAGTTGGAACACTGAAGCTTTCTTT.

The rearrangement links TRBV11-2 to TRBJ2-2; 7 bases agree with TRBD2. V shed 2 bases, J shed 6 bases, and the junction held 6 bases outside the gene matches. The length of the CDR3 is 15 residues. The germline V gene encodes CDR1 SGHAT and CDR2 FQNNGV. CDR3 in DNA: TGTGCCAGCAGCTTACTGGGGGGAGGGGCCGGGGAGCTGTTTTTT. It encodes CASSLLGGGAGELFF.

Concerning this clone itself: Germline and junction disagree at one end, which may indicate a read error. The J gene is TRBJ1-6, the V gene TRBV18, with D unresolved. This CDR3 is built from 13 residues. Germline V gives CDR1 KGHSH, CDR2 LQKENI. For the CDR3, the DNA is TGTGCCAGCTCACCGAAAGATAATTCACCCCTACACTTT. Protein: CASSPKDNSPLHF.

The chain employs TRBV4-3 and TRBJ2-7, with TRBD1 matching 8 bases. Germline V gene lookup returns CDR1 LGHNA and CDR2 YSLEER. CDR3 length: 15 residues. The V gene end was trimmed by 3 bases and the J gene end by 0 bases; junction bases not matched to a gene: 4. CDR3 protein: CASSQDRASSYEQYF. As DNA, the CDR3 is TGCGCCAGCAGCCAGGACAGGGCGAGCTCCTACGAGCAGTACTTC.

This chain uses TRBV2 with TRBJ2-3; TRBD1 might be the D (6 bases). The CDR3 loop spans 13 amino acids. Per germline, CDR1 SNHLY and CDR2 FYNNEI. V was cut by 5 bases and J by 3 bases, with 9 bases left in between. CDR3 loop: CASSNRVTDTQYF. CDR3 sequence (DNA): TGTGCCAGCAGTAACAGGGTGACAGATACGCAGTATTTT.

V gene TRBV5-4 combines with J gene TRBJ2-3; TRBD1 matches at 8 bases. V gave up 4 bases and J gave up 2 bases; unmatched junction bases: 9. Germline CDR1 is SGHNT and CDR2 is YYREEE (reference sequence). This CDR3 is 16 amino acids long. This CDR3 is CASSLAWTGPTDTQYF. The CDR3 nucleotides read TGTGCCAGCAGCCTAGCCTGGACAGGGCCCACAGATACGCAGTATTTT.

The CDR3 sequence is CASTSPLNSGGAYYEQYF. The CDR3 DNA is TGTGCCAGCACCTCACCATTAAATAGCGGGGGGGCGTACTACGAGCAGTACTTC. The chain has TRBV28 and TRBJ2-7, with 11 bases fitting TRBD2. With V trimmed by 7 bases and J by 3 bases, 17 bases remained unmatched. Germline assignment: CDR1 MDHEN and CDR2 SYDVKM. There are 18 residues in the CDR3. Full variable domain (remainder filled in from reference TRBV28 and TRBJ2-7): DVKVTQSSRYLVKRTGEKVFLECVQDMDHENMFWYRQDPGLGLRLIYFSYDVKMKEKGDIPEGYSVSREKKERFSLILESASTNQTSMYLCASTSPLNSGGAYYEQYFGPGTRLTVT.

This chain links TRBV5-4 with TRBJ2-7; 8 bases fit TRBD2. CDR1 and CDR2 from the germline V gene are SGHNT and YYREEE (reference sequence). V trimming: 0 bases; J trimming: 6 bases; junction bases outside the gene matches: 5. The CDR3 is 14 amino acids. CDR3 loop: CASSLAGGLTEQYF. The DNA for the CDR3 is TGTGCCAGCAGCTTGGCGGGGGGGCTTACCGAGCAGTACTTC.

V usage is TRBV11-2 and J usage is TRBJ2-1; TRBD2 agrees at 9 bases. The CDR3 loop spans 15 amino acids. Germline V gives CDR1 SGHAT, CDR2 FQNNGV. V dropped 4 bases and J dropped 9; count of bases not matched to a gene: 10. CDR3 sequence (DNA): TGTGCCAGCAGCTCACCGGGACTAGCAAGTTCTGAGCAGTTCTTC. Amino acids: CASSSPGLASSEQFF.

This CDR3 is CASSIGQLNTEAFF. The CDR3, as DNA: TGTGCCAGTAGTATAGGACAATTGAACACTGAAGCTTTCTTT. The J gene is TRBJ1-1, the V gene TRBV19; D gene ambiguous. The ends were cut back, 1 base at V and 0 bases at J, with 6 bases in the middle. The CDR3 extends over 14 amino acids. The V gene's germline CDR1 is LNHDA and CDR2 SQIVND (reference sequence).

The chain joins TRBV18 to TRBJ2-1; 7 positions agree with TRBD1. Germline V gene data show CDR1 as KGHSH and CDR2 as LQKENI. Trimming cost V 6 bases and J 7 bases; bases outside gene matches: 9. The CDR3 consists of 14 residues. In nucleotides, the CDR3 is TGTGCCAGCTCCCCCGGACAGGCGGTGAATGAGCAGTTCTTC. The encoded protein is CASSPGQAVNEQFF.

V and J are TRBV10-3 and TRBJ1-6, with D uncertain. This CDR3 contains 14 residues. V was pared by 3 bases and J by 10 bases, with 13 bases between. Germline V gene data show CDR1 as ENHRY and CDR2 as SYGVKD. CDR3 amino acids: CAISEVSGKSPLHF. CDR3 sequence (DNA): TGTGCCATCAGTGAAGTTTCGGGGAAGTCACCCCTCCACTTT.

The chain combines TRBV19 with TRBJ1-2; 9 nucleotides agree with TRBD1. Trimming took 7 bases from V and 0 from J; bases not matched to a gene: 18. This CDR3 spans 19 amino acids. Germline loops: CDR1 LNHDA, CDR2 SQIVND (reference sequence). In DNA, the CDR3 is TGTGCCAGTACCTGCCCGGGACAGGGTACGGGGGGGGCTAACTATGGCTACACCTTC. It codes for CASTCPGQGTGGANYGYTF.

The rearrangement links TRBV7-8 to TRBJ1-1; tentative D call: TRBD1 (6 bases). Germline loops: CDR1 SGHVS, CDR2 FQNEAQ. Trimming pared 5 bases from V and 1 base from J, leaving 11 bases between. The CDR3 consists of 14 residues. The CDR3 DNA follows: TGTGCCAGCAGCGGCAAGACAGGGAACACTGAAGCTTTCTTT. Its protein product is CASSGKTGNTEAFF.

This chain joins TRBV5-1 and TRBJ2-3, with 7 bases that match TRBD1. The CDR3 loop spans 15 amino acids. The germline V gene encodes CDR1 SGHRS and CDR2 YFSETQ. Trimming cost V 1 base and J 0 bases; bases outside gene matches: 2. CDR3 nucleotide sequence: TGCGCCAGCAGCTTGAGACAGGGAAGCACAGATACGCAGTATTTT. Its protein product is CASSLRQGSTDTQYF.

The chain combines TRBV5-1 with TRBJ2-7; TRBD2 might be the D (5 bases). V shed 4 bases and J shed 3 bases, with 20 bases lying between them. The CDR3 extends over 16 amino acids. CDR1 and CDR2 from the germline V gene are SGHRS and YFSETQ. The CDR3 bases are TGCGCCAGCAGCAGACAAACCGGGAACGACCTCTACGAGCAGTACTTC. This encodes CASSRQTGNDLYEQYF.

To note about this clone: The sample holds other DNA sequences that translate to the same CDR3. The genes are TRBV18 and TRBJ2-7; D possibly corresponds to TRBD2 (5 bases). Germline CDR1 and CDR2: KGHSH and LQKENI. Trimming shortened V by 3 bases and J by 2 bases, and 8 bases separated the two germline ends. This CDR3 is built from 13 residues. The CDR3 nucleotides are TGTGCCAGCTCACCGGCGGGCGCCTACGAGCAGTACTTC. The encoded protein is CASSPAGAYEQYF.